This T cell receptor beta chain was captured by sequencing in a study (dated by TCRdb to 2012 to 2014). CDR1 and CDR2 (DFQATT, SNEGSKA) derive from the germline V gene (reference sequence). The CDR3 spans 13 residues, from the cysteine through the phenylalanine. Only CDR3 DNA remains: 39 bases, in frame from the first base. The V and J ends are trimmed by 4 bases and 5 bases, leaving 11 bases between them. This clonotype is considered medium-sized (0.01 to 0.1%). The antigen it recognizes is unknown. No per-base quality is available; no much larger clone lies one base away. TCRdb names Illumina Genome Analyzer IIx as the instrument used. TCRdb redid the processing of the public reads, applying fastp at Q25 and MiXCR, and retained in-frame beta chains. Entries are consolidated by CDR3 protein sequence, retaining the most common genes and DNA. This sample gives 6,500 to 9,000 distinct CDR3 sequences in total; under 35% of them show up just once. The ten biggest clones cover 22% of the sample.

The receptor's source is a human donor. The sample comprised blood. The rearranged segments are TRBV20-1 and TRBJ2-2; the D gene is not confidently resolved. CDR3 protein: CSAKGSTTGELFF. The bases read TGCAGTGCTAAAGGGTCGACGACCGGGGAGCTGTTTTTT.